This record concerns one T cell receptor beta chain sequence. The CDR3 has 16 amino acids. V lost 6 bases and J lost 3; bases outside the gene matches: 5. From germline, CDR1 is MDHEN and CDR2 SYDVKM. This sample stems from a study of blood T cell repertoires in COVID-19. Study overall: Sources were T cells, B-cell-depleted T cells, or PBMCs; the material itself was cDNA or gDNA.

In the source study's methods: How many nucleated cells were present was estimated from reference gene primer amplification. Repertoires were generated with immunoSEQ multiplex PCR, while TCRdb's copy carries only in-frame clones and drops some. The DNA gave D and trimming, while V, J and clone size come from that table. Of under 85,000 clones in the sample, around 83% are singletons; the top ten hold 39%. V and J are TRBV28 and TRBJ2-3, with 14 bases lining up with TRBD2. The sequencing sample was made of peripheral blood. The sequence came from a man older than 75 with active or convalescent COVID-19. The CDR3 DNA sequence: TGTGCCAGCAGCCCGACTAGCGGGGGGGGTACAGATACGCAGTATTTT. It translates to CASSPTSGGGTDTQYF.